The rows below give T cell receptor beta chains drawn from one sample of a study of cytomegalovirus exposure and HLA in healthy donors. Only in-frame clones appear in the TCRdb table, and some are missing; sequencing was by immunoSEQ multiplex PCR. This sample has about 150,000 clones, with over 65% found just once. Specimen: PBMCs. These receptor sequences come from a man in his forties in good health and CMV-seronegative. The CDR3 runs from the conserved cysteine through the conserved F or W. Each record gives: D gene, J gene, V gene, clone size, CDR3 protein, CDR3 DNA. A D gene is named only where the DNA matches it firmly. The listing skips clone size in some rows; elsewhere it reads once, few, many or a size class.

>NA|TRBJ2-7|TRBV6-5|NA
CATQRSGFYEQYF
TGTGCCACCCAAAGATCAGGGTTCTACGAGCAGTACTTC
>NA|TRBJ2-7|TRBV18|NA
CASSPEGWLAHLDEQYF
TGTGCCAGCTCACCCGAAGGGTGGCTAGCCCATTTGGACGAGCAGTACTTC
>TRBD2|TRBJ2-1|TRBV9|few
CASSPPGGSSYNEQFF
TGTGCCAGCAGCCCGCCGGGAGGGAGCTCCTACAATGAGCAGTTCTTC
>TRBD2|TRBJ2-3|TRBV7-2|NA
CASSWVLAGGPSSTDTQYF
TGTGCCAGCAGCTGGGTTCTAGCGGGGGGGCCTTCTAGCACAGATACGCAGTATTTT
>TRBD1|TRBJ2-3|TRBV5-1|NA
CASSLDRGLTDTQYF
TGCGCCAGCAGCTTGGACAGGGGGCTCACAGATACGCAGTATTTT
>TRBD2|TRBJ2-2|TRBV2|NA
CASSETSGGAGELFF
TGTGCCAGCAGTGAGACTAGCGGGGGGGCCGGGGAGCTGTTTTTT
>TRBD2|TRBJ2-1|TRBV7-7|NA
CASSPAGGSNHEQFF
TGTGCTAGCAGCCCAGCGGGAGGGAGTAACCATGAGCAGTTCTTC
>NA|TRBJ1-6|TRBV6-6|few
CASSKAGNNSPLHF
TGTGCCAGCAGCAAGGCGGGGAATAATTCACCCCTCCACTTT
>TRBD2|TRBJ2-1|TRBV7-2|NA
CASSFILGGTRFTDEQFF
TGTGCCAGCAGCTTTATATTGGGCGGGACTAGATTTACCGATGAGCAGTTCTTC
>TRBD1|TRBJ2-1|TRBV11-3|NA
CASRLDRGSEQFF
TGTGCCAGCAGATTGGACAGGGGTAGCGAGCAGTTCTTC
>TRBD2|TRBJ2-2|TRBV9|NA
CASSAATLAVANTGELFF
TGTGCCAGCAGCGCAGCGACACTAGCGGTCGCGAACACCGGGGAGCTGTTTTTT
>TRBD1|TRBJ1-3|TRBV7-6|NA
CASSPWTGGSGNTIYF
TGTGCCAGCAGCCCCTGGACAGGGGGTTCTGGAAACACCATATATTTT
>NA|TRBJ2-7|TRBV5-1|NA
CASSLRREAGGEQYF
TGCGCCAGCAGCTTGCGACGGGAAGCAGGTGGCGAGCAGTACTTC
>NA|TRBJ2-7|TRBV19|NA
CASSIGGSYEQYF
TGTGCCAGTAGTATTGGAGGGTCTTACGAGCAGTACTTC
>TRBD2|TRBJ2-7|TRBV15|NA
CATSRPRLGGSTYEQYF
TGTGCCACCAGCAGGCCCCGGCTGGGCGGGAGCACCTACGAGCAGTACTTC
>NA|TRBJ1-5|TRBV28|NA
CASSLFTDRSQPQHF
TGTGCCAGCAGTTTATTCACCGACAGGAGTCAGCCCCAGCATTTT
>NA|TRBJ2-6|TRBV18|NA
CASSPQTGRSGANVLTF
TGTGCCAGCTCACCACAGACAGGTCGCTCTGGGGCCAACGTCCTGACTTTC
>NA|TRBJ2-2|TRBV7-3|NA
CASSRDLGESGELFF
TGTGCCAGCAGCCGGGACTTGGGGGAATCCGGGGAGCTGTTTTTT
>NA|TRBJ2-2|TRBV4-1|NA
CASSQDGLYTGELFF
TGCGCCAGCAGCCAAGATGGGCTGTACACCGGGGAGCTGTTTTTT
>TRBD2|TRBJ2-3|TRBV7-2|NA
CASSLGRGGNTDTQYF
TGTGCCAGCAGCTTAGGTCGGGGGGGCAACACAGATACGCAGTATTTT